Reported below is one T cell receptor beta chain. Its target is unknown. The sample holds other DNA sequences that translate to the same CDR3. This sample's time point: week 35, safety follow-up. The investigators gave 300 ug of mutant IDH1 20-mer peptide in each vaccine dose, together with topical imiquimod. Libraries were prepared by immunoSEQ multiplex PCR; TCRdb keeps only in-frame clonotypes and omits some of them. The sample has tens of thousands of clones, 74% seen once. The sample belongs to a study of a mutant IDH1 vaccine in newly diagnosed glioma. Study at large: Onset of vaccination occurred 4-6 weeks following radiotherapy alone, or with temozolomide cycles. The timing of visit V12 was week 35, and that of visit V13 was week 47. Study outcomes and limitations: Patients showed vaccine-induced immune responses at a rate of around 94%.

Germline V gives CDR1 MNHEY, CDR2 SVGAGI. The CDR3 totals 13 residues. J lost 2 bases, V lost 9 bases, and 6 bases had no gene match. The sample in question was PBMCs, obtained from a glioma patient whose treatment included an IDH1 peptide vaccine. The rearrangement links TRBV6-5 to TRBJ1-2, with TRBD1 matching over 7 bases. The sequence was collected from a man in his forties or fifties with glioma. The CDR3 sequence: CASSPTGNYGYTF. The CDR3, as DNA: TGTGCCAGTTCCCCGACAGGGAACTATGGCTACACCTTC.